Sequencing of this TCR beta chain was carried out in a study of memory CD4+ T cells and cytomegalovirus serostatus. Measured with immunoSEQ multiplex PCR; TCRdb has only the in-frame clones, and not every one. Among over 65,000 clones, more than 70% were seen once, and the ten largest hold nearly 0.8%. This clone was seen only a few times. V lost 4 bases, J lost 4 bases, and 3 bases stayed unmatched. CDR1 and CDR2 from the germline V gene are SGHDN and FVKESK. The CDR3 extends over 13 amino acids. The sort gate was single viable CD3+CD4+CD8-CD45RO+ cells for memory CD4+ T cells. This receptor was obtained from an adult in good health and CMV-seronegative. The gene calls are TRBV14 and TRBJ1-2; 7 bases agree with TRBD1. The source material was memory CD4+ T cells from blood. CDR3 coding DNA: TGTGCCAGCAGCCGAGGGGGCAGCTATGGCTACACCTTC. It specifies CASSRGGSYGYTF.